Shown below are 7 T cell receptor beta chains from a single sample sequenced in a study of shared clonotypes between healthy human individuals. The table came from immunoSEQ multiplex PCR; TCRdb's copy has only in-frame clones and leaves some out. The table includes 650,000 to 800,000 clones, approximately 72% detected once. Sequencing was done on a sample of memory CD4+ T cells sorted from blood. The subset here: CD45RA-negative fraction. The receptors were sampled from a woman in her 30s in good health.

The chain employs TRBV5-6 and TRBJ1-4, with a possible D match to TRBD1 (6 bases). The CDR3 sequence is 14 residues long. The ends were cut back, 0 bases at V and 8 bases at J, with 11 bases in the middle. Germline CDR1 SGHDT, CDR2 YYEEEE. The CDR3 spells CASSLGRRGEKLFF. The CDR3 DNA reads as TGTGCCAGCAGCTTGGGACGGAGGGGGGAAAAACTGTTTTTT.

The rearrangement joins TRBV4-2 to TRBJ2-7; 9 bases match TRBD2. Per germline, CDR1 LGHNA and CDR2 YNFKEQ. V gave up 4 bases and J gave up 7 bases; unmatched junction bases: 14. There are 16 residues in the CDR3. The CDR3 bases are TGTGCCAGCAGCCTTTATAGCGGGAGTAGTTATGGAGAGCAGTACTTC. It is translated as CASSLYSGSSYGEQYF.

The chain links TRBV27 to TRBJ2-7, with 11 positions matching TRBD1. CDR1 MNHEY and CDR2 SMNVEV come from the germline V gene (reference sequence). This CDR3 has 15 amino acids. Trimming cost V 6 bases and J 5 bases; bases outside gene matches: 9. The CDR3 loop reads CASRPSGTGGHEQYF. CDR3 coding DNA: TGTGCCAGCAGGCCCTCCGGGACAGGGGGGCACGAGCAGTACTTC.

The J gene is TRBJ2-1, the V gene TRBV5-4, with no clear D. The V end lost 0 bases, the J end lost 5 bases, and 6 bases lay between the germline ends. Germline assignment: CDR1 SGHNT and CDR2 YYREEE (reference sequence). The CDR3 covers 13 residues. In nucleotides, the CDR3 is TGTGCCAGCAGCTTGGCCCAGGACAATGAGCAGTTCTTC. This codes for CASSLAQDNEQFF.

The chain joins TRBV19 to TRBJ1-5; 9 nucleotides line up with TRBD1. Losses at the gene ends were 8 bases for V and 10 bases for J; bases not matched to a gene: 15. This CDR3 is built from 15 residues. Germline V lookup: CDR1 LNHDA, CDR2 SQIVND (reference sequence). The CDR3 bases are TGTGCCAGTGCCAGGACAGGGGCCGCCCGTGATCCCCAGCATTTT. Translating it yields CASARTGAARDPQHF.

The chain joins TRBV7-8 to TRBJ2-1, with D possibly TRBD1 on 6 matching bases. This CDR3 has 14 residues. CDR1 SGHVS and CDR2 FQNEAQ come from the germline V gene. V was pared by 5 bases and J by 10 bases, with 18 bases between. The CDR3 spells CASSPVGGVDEQFF. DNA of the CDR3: TGTGCCAGCAGCCCCGTAGGGGGAGTAGACGAGCAGTTCTTC.

The CDR3 region has the DNA TGTGCCAGCAGAGATATCCGCTTGATTAGCACAGATACGCAGTATTTT. Its translation is CASRDIRLISTDTQYF. V and J are TRBV6-6 and TRBJ2-3; D call uncertain. CDR3 size: 16 residues. Trimming cost V 6 bases and J 0 bases, with 16 bases left between them. Germline assignment: CDR1 MNHNY and CDR2 SVGAGI (reference sequence).